The 5 T cell receptor beta chains presented below share a single source sample, sequenced in a study of shared clonotypes between healthy human individuals. Clones were read by immunoSEQ multiplex PCR, and TCRdb kept only the in-frame ones, dropping some. The table has 2,500,000 or so clones, over 85% seen once; the top ten hold more than 0.35%. Sequencing used naive CD4+ T cells from PBMCs. Subset denoted: CD45RA+ positively selected. These TCRs come from a man aged 18 to 30 in good health. Some clones in this sample may be carry-over from other donors' samples.

The chain joins TRBV4-1 to TRBJ1-2, with 9 bases aligning to TRBD1. Germline trimming cut 2 bases from V and 4 bases from J; bases unmatched to any gene: 14. There are 18 residues in the CDR3. Germline-derived CDR1 and CDR2 are MGHRA and YSYEKL. CDR3 sequence reads: CASSQLLLRTGAVYGYTF. The CDR3 region has the DNA TGCGCCAGCAGCCAACTCCTGCTTCGGACAGGGGCTGTCTATGGCTACACCTTC.

V gene TRBV6-1 combines with J gene TRBJ2-3; 8 nucleotides match TRBD1. After removal of 4 bases from V and 5 bases from J, the junction contained 5 bases not matched to a gene. The CDR3 has 14 residues. Germline CDR1 reads MNHNS; CDR2 reads SASEGT. CDR3 coding DNA: TGTGCCAGCAGTGGCGCAGGGGGCATAGATACGCAGTATTTT. Its protein is CASSGAGGIDTQYF.

The V and J genes are TRBV15 and TRBJ2-3; no clear D gene. The CDR3 spans 14 residues. The germline CDR1 and CDR2 sequences are LNHNV and YYDKDF (reference sequence). Trimming took 6 bases from V and 0 from J, leaving 10 bases between them. Here the CDR3 DNA reads TGTGCCACCAGTCCGATGGGGAGCACAGATACGCAGTATTTT. This codes for CATSPMGSTDTQYF. Variable domain in full (rest from reference TRBV15 and TRBJ2-3): DAMVIQNPRYQVTQFGKPVTLSCSQTLNHNVMYWYQQKSSQAPKLLFHYYDKDFNNEADTPDNFQSRRPNTSFCFLDIRSPGLGDTAMYLCATSPMGSTDTQYFGPGTRLTVL.

The J gene is TRBJ2-5, the V gene TRBV6-1, with 9 bases that match TRBD2. V lost 7 bases and J lost 5; bases outside the gene matches: 11. Germline CDR1 is MNHNS and CDR2 is SASEGT. There are 15 residues in the CDR3. CDR3 coding DNA: TGTGCCAGCACCGAAAAATTGACTAGCGGTGAGACCCAGTACTTC. Its translation: CASTEKLTSGETQYF.

V usage is TRBV7-3 and J usage is TRBJ2-1; D call uncertain. The CDR3 runs 14 residues. Germline V gives CDR1 SGHTA, CDR2 FQGTGA. V was clipped by 5 bases and J by 12 bases, with 20 bases between them. The CDR3 here is CASSPSPGRPVQFF. The CDR3 DNA reads TGTGCCAGCAGCCCTTCCCCCGGTCGGCCCGTGCAGTTCTTC.